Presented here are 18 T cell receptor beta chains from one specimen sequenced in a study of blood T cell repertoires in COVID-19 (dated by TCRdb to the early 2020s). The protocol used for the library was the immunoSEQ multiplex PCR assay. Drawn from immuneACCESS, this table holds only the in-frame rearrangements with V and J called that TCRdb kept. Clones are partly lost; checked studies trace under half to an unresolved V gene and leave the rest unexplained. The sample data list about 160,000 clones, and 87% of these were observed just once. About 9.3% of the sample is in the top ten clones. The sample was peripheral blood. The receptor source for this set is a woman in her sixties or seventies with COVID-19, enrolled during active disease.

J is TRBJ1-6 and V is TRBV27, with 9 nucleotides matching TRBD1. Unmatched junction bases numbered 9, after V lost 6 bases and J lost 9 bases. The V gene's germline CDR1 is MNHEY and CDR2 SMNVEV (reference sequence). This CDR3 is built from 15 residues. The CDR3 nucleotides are TGTGCCAGCAGAACATTACAGGGGGCAGGTTCACCCCTCCACTTT. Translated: CASRTLQGAGSPLHF.

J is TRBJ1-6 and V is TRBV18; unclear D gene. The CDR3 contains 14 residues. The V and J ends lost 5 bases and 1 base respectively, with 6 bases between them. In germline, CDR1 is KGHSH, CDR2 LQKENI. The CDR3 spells CASSTSSYNSPLHF. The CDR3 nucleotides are TGTGCCAGCTCAACCAGTTCCTATAATTCACCCCTCCACTTT.

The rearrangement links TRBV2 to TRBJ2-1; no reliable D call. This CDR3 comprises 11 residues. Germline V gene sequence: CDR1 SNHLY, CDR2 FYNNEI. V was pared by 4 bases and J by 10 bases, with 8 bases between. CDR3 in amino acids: CASSVSSEQFF. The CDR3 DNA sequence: TGTGCCAGCAGTGTATCCTCCGAGCAGTTCTTC.

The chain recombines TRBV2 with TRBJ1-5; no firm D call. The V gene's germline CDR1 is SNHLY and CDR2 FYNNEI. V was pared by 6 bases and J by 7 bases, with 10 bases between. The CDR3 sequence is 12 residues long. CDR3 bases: TGTGCCAGCAGGGGCAGTCTGCAGCCCCAGCATTTT. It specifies CASRGSLQPQHF.

In DNA, the CDR3 is TGCGCCAGCAGTCGACCCGTCGAGGGGGATGAAAAACTGTTTTTT. Translation gives CASSRPVEGDEKLFF. The V and J genes are TRBV10-1 and TRBJ1-4; D may be TRBD1 (6 bases). The CDR3 has 15 residues. Trimming cost V 5 bases and J 6 bases, with 16 bases left between them. CDR1 WNHNN and CDR2 SYGVQD come from the germline V gene (reference sequence).

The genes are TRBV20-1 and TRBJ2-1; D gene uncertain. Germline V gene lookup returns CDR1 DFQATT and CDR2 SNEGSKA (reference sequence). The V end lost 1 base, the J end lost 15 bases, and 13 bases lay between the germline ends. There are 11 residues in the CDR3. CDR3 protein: CSARVNINPFF. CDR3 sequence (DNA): TGCAGTGCTAGAGTTAACATCAACCCGTTCTTC.

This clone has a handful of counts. The CDR3 loop is CASPGTGGGQPQHF. The CDR3 coding sequence is TGTGCCAGCCCCGGGACAGGGGGTGGTCAGCCCCAGCATTTT. The chain uses TRBV6-5 and TRBJ1-5; 11 nucleotides align to TRBD1. Trimming at V came to 8 bases and at J to 6 bases, leaving 6 bases not matched to a gene. This CDR3 region has 14 residues. Germline-derived CDR1 and CDR2 are MNHEY and SVGAGI.

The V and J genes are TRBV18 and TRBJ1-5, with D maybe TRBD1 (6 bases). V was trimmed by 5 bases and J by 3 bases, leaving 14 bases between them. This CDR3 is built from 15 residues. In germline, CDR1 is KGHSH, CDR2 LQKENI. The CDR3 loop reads CASSGQFPYNQPQHF. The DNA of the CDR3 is TGTGCCAGCTCAGGACAGTTCCCTTACAATCAGCCCCAGCATTTT.

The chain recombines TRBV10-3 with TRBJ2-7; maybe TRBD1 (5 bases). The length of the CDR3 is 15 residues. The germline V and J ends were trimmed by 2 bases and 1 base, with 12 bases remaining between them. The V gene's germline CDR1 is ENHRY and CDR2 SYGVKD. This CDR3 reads CAISEVAKGSYEQYF. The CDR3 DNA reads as TGTGCCATCAGTGAGGTGGCCAAGGGGTCCTACGAGCAGTACTTC.

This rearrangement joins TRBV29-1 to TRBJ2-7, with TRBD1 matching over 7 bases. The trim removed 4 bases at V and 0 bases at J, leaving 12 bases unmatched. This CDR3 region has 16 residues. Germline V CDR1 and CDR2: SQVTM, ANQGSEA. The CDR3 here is CSVGVLQGTVSYEQYF. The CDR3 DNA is TGCAGCGTTGGGGTCTTACAGGGGACCGTCTCCTACGAGCAGTACTTC.

The CDR3, as DNA: TGTGCCAGCAGTGAAGCAGAGAGAAATGGCTACACCTTC. This sequence encodes CASSEAERNGYTF. The J gene is TRBJ1-2, the V gene TRBV2; D is uncertain. V lost 0 bases and J lost 6, with 8 bases in between. Germline V CDR1 and CDR2: SNHLY, FYNNEI. CDR3 size: 13 residues.

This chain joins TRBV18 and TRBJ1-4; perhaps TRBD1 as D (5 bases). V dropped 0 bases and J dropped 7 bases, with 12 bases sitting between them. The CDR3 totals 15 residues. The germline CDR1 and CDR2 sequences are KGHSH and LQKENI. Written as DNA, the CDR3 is TGTGCCAGCTCACCACCGGAGGGGCCGGGTGAAAAACTGTTTTTT. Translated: CASSPPEGPGEKLFF.

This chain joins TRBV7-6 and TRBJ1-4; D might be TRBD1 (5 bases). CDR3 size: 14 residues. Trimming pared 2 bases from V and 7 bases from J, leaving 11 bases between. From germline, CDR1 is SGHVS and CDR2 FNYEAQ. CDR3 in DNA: TGTGCCAGCAGCTTACAGGGTCCCCGTGAAAAACTGTTTTTT. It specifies CASSLQGPREKLFF.

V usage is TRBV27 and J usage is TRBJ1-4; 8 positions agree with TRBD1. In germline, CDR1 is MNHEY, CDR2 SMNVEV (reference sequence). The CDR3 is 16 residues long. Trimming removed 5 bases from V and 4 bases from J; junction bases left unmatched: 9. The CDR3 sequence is CASSLRQGQINEKLFF. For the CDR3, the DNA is TGTGCCAGCAGTCTTAGACAGGGGCAAATTAATGAAAAACTGTTTTTT.

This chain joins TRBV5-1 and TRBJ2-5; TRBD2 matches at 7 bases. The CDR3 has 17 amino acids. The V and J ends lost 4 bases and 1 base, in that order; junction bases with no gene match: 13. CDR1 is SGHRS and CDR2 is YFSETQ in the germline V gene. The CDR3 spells CASSAFEGAGAQETQYF. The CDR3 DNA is TGCGCCAGCAGCGCCTTCGAGGGCGCGGGAGCCCAAGAGACCCAGTACTTC. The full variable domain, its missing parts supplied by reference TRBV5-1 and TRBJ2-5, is KAGVTQTPRYLIKTRGQQVTLSCSPISGHRSVSWYQQTPGQGLQFLFEYFSETQRNKGNFPGRFSGRQFSNSRSEMNVSTLELGDSALYLCASSAFEGAGAQETQYFGPGTRLLVL.

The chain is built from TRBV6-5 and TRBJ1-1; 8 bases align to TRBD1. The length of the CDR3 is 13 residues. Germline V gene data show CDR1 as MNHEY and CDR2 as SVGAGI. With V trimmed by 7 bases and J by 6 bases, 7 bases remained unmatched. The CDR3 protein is CASTLGQGAEAFF. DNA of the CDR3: TGTGCCAGCACCCTCGGACAGGGAGCTGAAGCTTTCTTT.

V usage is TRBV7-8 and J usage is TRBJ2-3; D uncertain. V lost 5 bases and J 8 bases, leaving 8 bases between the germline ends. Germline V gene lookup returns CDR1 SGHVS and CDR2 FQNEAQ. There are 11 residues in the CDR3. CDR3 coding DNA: TGTGCCAGCAGCCGCACGGGTACGCAGTATTTT. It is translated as CASSRTGTQYF.

CDR3 loop: CASSLAGQGNQPQHF. DNA for the CDR3: TGTGCCAGCAGCTTAGCAGGTCAGGGCAATCAGCCCCAGCATTTT. This chain joins TRBV7-9 and TRBJ1-5; D not resolved. In germline, CDR1 is SEHNR, CDR2 FQNEAQ (reference sequence). V lost 0 bases, J lost 2 bases, and 8 bases lay in between. The length of the CDR3 is 15 residues.